The entry below gives a single TCR beta chain sequence along with its context. Antigen: not known. The record originates from a study of blood T cells in healthy people across ages. Study-wide results and limits: Fewer expanded clones and more diversity marked long-lived versus aged donors.

Sample-barcoded 5' priming and a J-beta primer mix drove a second PCR of 7 to 11 cycles. A tag from a template-switch adaptor with 12 random nucleotides marked each cDNA molecule. TCRdb reprocessed the 5' RACE reads with MiXCR, giving one entry per CDR3 protein. The profile shows about 970,000 distinct CDR3 sequences, just over 50% of them singletons. Germline CDR1 and CDR2: MNHEY and SMNVEV (reference sequence). The V and J ends lost 5 bases and 5 bases respectively, with 12 bases between them. This CDR3 contains 13 residues. The sequenced sample was blood. The gene calls are TRBV27 and TRBJ1-1, with D unclear. This TCR derives from a woman in her fifties or sixties in good health. The CDR3 spells CASSPPRRTEAFF. The CDR3 DNA sequence: TGTGCCAGCAGTCCCCCTAGAAGAACTGAAGCTTTCTTT.